This T cell receptor beta chain was recorded in a study of T-cell memory formation after mild COVID-19. Germline loops: CDR1 SGHVS, CDR2 FNYEAQ. V was trimmed by 3 bases and J by 8 bases, leaving 13 bases between them. This CDR3 spans 13 amino acids. TCRdb reprocessed the 5' RACE reads with MiXCR, giving one entry per CDR3 protein. There are about 310,000 distinct CDR3 sequences in the sample; approximately 19% occur only once, and around 21% lies in the top ten. The chain combines TRBV7-6 with TRBJ1-2; D gene unclear. The sequence was obtained from a man aged 18 to 29 who had mild COVID-19 (a few samples of this study predate the infection). Cell type and time point are not known. The sample was PBMCs or a T cell subset sorted from them (not recorded which). The DNA of the CDR3 is TGTGCCAGCAGCTTCTTCGGGGATCGCGGCTACACCTTC. It codes for CASSFFGDRGYTF.